The sequence of this T cell receptor (beta chain) was determined in a study of T-cell reconstitution after alpha-beta-depleted transplantation in children. For TCRbeta, the library was prepared with unique molecular identifiers. Each CDR3 protein is one row after TCRdb ran MiXCR on the PCR reads. Of roughly 300,000 distinct CDR3 sequences in the sample, approximately 10% were seen once. V was trimmed by 1 base and J by 8 bases, leaving 18 bases between them. CDR1 and CDR2 from the germline V gene are SEHNR and FQNEAQ (reference sequence). The CDR3 sequence is 16 residues long. This TCR derives from a human donor who donated a stem cell graft to a child with acute lymphoblastic leukemia. The V and J genes are TRBV7-9 and TRBJ2-1, with TRBD2 as a possible D gene (6 bases). The sample was PBMCs from the stem cell graft donor, taken from the stem cell graft. The CDR3 nucleotides read TGTGCCAGCAGCTTAGGAAGTGGAGGGTTCTTTGATGAGCAGTTCTTC. Its protein product is CASSLGSGGFFDEQFF.